This T cell receptor (beta chain) was captured by sequencing in a study of blood T cells in healthy people across ages. Study-level findings and limits: Using unsorted PBMCs precluded a conclusive naive versus antigen-experienced comparison. Among T cells, TCR beta diversity per million cells dropped roughly linearly as age rose.

The CDR3 covers 18 residues. Total RNA amounts of at least 6 micrograms were extracted per sample. A remark on this clonotype: Its antigen remains unknown.

Next came a second PCR, run for about 6 to 12 cycles, which used a sample-barcoded 5' primer along with a J-beta primer mix. At least 2.5 million CDR3-containing paired-end reads were obtained per sample. TCRdb reanalysed the 5' RACE reads using MiXCR and keeps one entry per CDR3 protein. Among almost 800,000 distinct CDR3 sequences listed, 58% were seen once. The specimen sequenced was blood. The chain is built from TRBV21-1 and TRBJ2-5; the table's D gene call, TRBD1, was not cross checked with the DNA. TRBV21-1 is noted as a pseudogene. The TCR sequence derives from a man under 40 in good health. The CDR3 sequence is CASSQPAPGQGRIETQYF. The CDR3 region has the DNA TGTGCCAGCAGCCAGCCTGCCCCGGGACAGGGGAGGATAGAGACCCAGTACTTC.